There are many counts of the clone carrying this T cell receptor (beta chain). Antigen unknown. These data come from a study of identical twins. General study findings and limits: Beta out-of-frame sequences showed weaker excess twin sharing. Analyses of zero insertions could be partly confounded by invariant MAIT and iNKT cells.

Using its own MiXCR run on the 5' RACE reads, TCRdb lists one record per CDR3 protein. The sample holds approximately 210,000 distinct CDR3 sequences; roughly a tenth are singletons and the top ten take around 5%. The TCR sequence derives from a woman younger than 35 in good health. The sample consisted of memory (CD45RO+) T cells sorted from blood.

In nucleotides, the CDR3 is TGCAGCGTTGAACGGGTAGCGGGCTACGAGCAGTACTTC. Translating gives CSVERVAGYEQYF. V usage is TRBV29-1 and J usage is TRBJ2-7; 7 bases map to TRBD2. The V gene's germline CDR1 is SQVTM and CDR2 ANQGSEA. The CDR3 loop spans 13 amino acids. V trimming: 2 bases; J trimming: 3 bases; junction bases outside the gene matches: 4.